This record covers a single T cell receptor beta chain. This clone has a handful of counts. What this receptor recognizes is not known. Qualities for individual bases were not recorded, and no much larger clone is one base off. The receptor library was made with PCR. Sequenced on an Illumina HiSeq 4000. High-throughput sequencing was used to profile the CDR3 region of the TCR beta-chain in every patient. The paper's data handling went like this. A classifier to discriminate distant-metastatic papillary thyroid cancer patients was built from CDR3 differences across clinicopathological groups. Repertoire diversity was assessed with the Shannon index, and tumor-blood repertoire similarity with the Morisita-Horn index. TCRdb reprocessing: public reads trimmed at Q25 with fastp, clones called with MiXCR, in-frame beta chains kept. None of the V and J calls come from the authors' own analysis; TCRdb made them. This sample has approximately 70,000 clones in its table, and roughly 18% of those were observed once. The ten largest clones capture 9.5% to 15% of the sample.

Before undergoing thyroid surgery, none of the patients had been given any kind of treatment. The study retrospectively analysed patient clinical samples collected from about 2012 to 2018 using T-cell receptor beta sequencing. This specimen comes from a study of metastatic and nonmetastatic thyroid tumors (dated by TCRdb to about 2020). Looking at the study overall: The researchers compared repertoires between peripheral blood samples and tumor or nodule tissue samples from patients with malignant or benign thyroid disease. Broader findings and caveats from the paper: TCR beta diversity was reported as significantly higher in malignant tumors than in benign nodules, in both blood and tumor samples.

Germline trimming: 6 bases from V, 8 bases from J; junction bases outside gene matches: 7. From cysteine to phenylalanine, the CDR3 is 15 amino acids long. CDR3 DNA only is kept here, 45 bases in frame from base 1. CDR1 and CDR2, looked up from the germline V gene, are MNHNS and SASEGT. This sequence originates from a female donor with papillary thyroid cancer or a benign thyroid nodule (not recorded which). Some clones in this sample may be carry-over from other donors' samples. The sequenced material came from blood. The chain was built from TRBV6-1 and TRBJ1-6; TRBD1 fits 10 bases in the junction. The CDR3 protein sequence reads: CASSPSGTGDSPLHF. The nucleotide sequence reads TGTGCCAGCAGCCCGTCCGGGACAGGGGATTCACCCCTCCACTTT.